This note documents a single T cell receptor beta chain sequence. No antigen is known for it. Here immunoSEQ multiplex PCR was the method, and the copy in TCRdb shows in-frame clones only, minus some. The sample holds about 980,000 clones, approximately 80% seen once. The CDR3 spans 16 residues. With 5 bases clipped from V and 2 bases from J, the junction kept 7 bases outside the gene matches. Germline CDR1 and CDR2: SGHVS and FQNEAQ. This sample stems from a study of shared clonotypes between healthy human individuals. Study in general: Two women and three men aged 18 to 49 served as donors.

Study-wide points: Clonotypes not shared had lower generation probabilities than those common to all four donors. A small donor pool kept down the genetic and exposure-history diversity that was represented. Naive subsets usually exceeded memory subsets in estimated richness.

The sequence was obtained from a young man in good health. The chain is built from TRBV7-8 and TRBJ1-4, with 8 bases that match TRBD1. Sequencing input: memory CD4+ T cells sorted from blood. Subset here: CD45RA-negative fraction. The CDR3 DNA is TGTGCCAGCAGCCCCGGGACAGGAAGGACTAATGAAAAACTGTTTTTT. It is translated as CASSPGTGRTNEKLFF.